A single sample is the source of the 13 T cell receptor beta chains below, sequenced in a study of identical twins. TCRdb re-derived calls from the 5' RACE reads in MiXCR, one entry per CDR3 protein. The data contain roughly 750,000 distinct CDR3 sequences, around 20% of them singletons. This sample was also put to use in a study of T cells expressing NK-cell markers.

Sample: PBMCs. The receptors derive from a woman aged 18-29 years in good health.

CDR3 sequence: CASSLSSGDYEQYF. DNA of the CDR3: TGTGCCAGCAGCCTTTCTAGCGGGGACTACGAGCAGTACTTC. The V gene is TRBV7-9, the J gene TRBJ2-7, with 9 positions matching TRBD2. Germline V gene sequence: CDR1 SEHNR, CDR2 FQNEAQ (reference sequence). Unmatched junction bases numbered 5, after V lost 5 bases and J lost 3 bases. The CDR3 has 14 amino acids. Looking up the rest from reference TRBV7-9 and TRBJ2-7 gives the full variable domain: DTGVSQNPRHKITKRGQNVTFRCDPISEHNRLYWYRQTLGQGPEFLTYFQNEAQLEKSRLLSDRFSAERPKGSFSTLEIQRTEQGDSAMYLCASSLSSGDYEQYFGPGTRLTVT.

This clonotype has just a few counts. The V and J genes are TRBV20-1 and TRBJ2-1; maybe TRBD2 (6 bases). Germline values: CDR1 DFQATT, CDR2 SNEGSKA (reference sequence). V was shortened by 6 bases and J by 3 bases, with 12 bases between the two germline ends. This CDR3 spans 13 amino acids. CDR3 sequence (DNA): TGCAGTGCAGGAGGGGCGCTCTACAATGAGCAGTTCTTC. The encoded protein is CSAGGALYNEQFF.

This clonotype appeared a few times. The chain carries TRBV7-9 and TRBJ1-2; D is undetermined. With 5 bases removed from V and 5 bases from J, the gap between germline ends came to 18 bases. There are 15 residues in the CDR3. Germline assignment: CDR1 SEHNR and CDR2 FQNEAQ (reference sequence). The CDR3 is CASSPLGSGGYGYTF. The DNA for the CDR3 is TGTGCCAGCAGCCCCCTGGGTTCAGGAGGATATGGCTACACCTTC.

The table lists this clonotype with many counts. The rearrangement joins TRBV20-1 to TRBJ2-1; D might be TRBD1 or TRBD2, each matching 5 bases. The V gene lost 1 base and the J gene lost 6 bases, with 19 bases spanning the gap. Germline assignment: CDR1 DFQATT and CDR2 SNEGSKA (reference sequence). The CDR3 contains 16 residues. The CDR3: CSARAARDGTFNEQFF. In DNA, the CDR3 is TGCAGTGCTAGAGCGGCACGGGACGGGACCTTCAATGAGCAGTTCTTC.

The chain recombines TRBV29-1 with TRBJ2-7; TRBD2 is a possible D gene (7 bases). Trimming shortened V by 6 bases and J by 1 base, and 16 bases separated the two germline ends. CDR1 SQVTM and CDR2 ANQGSEA come from the germline V gene. This CDR3 is built from 14 residues. The CDR3 reads CSVSRGGTSYEQYF. DNA of the CDR3: TGCAGCGTCTCCCGCGGGGGCACATCCTACGAGCAGTACTTC.

The chain couples TRBV7-2 to TRBJ1-1; D is uncertain. V lost 4 bases and J lost 1, with 10 bases in between. There are 14 residues in the CDR3. The germline gives CDR1 SGHTA, CDR2 FQGNSA. CDR3 sequence reads: CASSSRPANTEAFF. CDR3 coding DNA: TGTGCCAGCAGCTCCAGACCGGCGAACACTGAAGCTTTCTTT.

This chain links TRBV11-2 with TRBJ2-5; D gene unclear. Between the trimmed V and J ends, which lost 3 bases and 5 bases, there was a span of 10 bases. Germline lookup yields CDR1 SGHAT and CDR2 FQNNGV. The CDR3 extends over 13 amino acids. For the CDR3, the DNA is TGTGCCAGCAGCTTTAACTTCGGCGAGACCCAGTACTTC. This translates into CASSFNFGETQYF.

This chain connects TRBV5-1 to TRBJ2-7; 7 nucleotides match TRBD1. The CDR3 runs 14 residues. Germline V CDR1 and CDR2: SGHRS, YFSETQ. The V segment lost 3 bases and the J segment 5 bases; nucleotides outside the gene matches: 8. The DNA for the CDR3 is TGCGCCAGCAGCTGGACCGGGACAGTCAACGAGCAGTACTTC. The encoded protein is CASSWTGTVNEQYF.

V usage is TRBV20-1 and J usage is TRBJ2-1; maybe TRBD2 (6 bases). V lost 2 bases, J lost 4 bases, and 12 bases lay in between. The CDR3 runs 14 residues. Germline CDR1 is DFQATT and CDR2 is SNEGSKA (reference sequence). Here the CDR3 reads CSARTGGNYNEQFF. CDR3 nucleotide sequence: TGCAGTGCTAGAACTGGCGGGAATTACAATGAGCAGTTCTTC.

This clonotype has a count of ten or more. V and J are TRBV6-2 or TRBV6-3 and TRBJ2-3; D remains unclear. The CDR3 is 15 residues long. The V end lost 0 bases, the J end lost 3 bases, and 10 bases lay between the germline ends. Looked up from germline, CDR1 is MNHEY and CDR2 is SVGEGT. The CDR3 DNA is TGTGCCAGCAGTTACTCGAGACTGAAAACAGATACGCAGTATTTT. Translating gives CASSYSRLKTDTQYF.

This clonotype appeared a few times. CDR3 loop: CASSLVAGGSLYEQYF. Written as DNA, the CDR3 is TGTGCCAGCAGCTTAGTGGCAGGGGGGTCCCTCTACGAGCAGTACTTC. The V call is TRBV7-2, the J call TRBJ2-7; possible D gene TRBD1, 7 bases. Trimming shortened V by 1 base and J by 3 bases, and 16 bases separated the two germline ends. Germline V gene sequence: CDR1 SGHTA, CDR2 FQGNSA. CDR3 length equals 16 residues.

This clonotype turned up a few times. J is TRBJ1-1 and V is TRBV7-9; D call uncertain. Germline-derived CDR1 and CDR2 are SEHNR and FQNEAQ (reference sequence). This CDR3 spans 13 amino acids. V was trimmed by 8 bases and J by 0 bases, leaving 10 bases between them. Here the CDR3 reads CASAASMNTEAFF. The DNA for the CDR3 is TGTGCCAGCGCGGCCTCAATGAACACTGAAGCTTTCTTT.

The CDR3 DNA reads as TGTGCCAGCACGCAGGGGCCCCGCACAGATACGCAGTATTTT. Its protein product is CASTQGPRTDTQYF. The chain recombines TRBV7-9 with TRBJ2-3; TRBD1 is a possible D gene (6 bases). V lost 7 bases to trimming and J lost 1 base, with 12 bases between them. The germline V gene has CDR1 SEHNR and CDR2 FQNEAQ (reference sequence). This CDR3 spans 14 amino acids.